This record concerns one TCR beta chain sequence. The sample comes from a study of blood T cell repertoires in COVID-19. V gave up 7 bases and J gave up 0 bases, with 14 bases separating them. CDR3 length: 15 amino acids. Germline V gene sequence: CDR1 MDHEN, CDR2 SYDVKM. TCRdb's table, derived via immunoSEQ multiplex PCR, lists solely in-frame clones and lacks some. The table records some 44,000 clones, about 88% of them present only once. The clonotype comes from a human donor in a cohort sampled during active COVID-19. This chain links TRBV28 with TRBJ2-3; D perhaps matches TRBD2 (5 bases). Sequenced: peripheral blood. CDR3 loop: CASTREGSSTDTQYF. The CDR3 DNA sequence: TGTGCCAGCACCCGAGAGGGCAGTAGCACAGATACGCAGTATTTT.